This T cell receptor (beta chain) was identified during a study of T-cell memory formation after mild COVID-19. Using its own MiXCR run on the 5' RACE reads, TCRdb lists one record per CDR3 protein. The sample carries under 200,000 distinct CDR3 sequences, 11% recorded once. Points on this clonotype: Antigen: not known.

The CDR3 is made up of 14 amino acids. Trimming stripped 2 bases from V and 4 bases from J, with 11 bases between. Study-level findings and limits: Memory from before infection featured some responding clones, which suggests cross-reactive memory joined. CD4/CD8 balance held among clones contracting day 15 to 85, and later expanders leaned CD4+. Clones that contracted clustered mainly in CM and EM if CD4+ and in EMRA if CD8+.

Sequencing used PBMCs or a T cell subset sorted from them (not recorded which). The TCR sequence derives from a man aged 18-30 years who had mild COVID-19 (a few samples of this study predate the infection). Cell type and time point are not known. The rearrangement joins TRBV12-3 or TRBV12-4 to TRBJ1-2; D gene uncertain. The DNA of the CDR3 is TGTGCCAGCAGTTTAACCCCGGGAGCCTATGGCTACACCTTC. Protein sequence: CASSLTPGAYGYTF.